This is a list of T cell receptor beta chains from one sample in a study of cytomegalovirus exposure and HLA in healthy donors. TCRdb's copy holds only in-frame clones and misses some; the assay was immunoSEQ multiplex PCR. The data hold 200,000 or so clones, with approximately 80% observed a single time. The specimen was PBMCs. The receptors stem from a woman aged 25-40 years in good health and CMV-seropositive. Each CDR3 is given with its conserved first and last residue. The D gene is left open where the match is weak. A row's size may be missing; if present it is once, few, many or a size class.

j_gene | abundance | d_gene | len | v_gene | CDR3nt | CDR3aa
TRBJ1-2 | NA | NA | 16 | TRBV4-3 | TGCGCCAGCAGCCAAGGTGTCCAACAGGGTGACTATGGCTACACCTTC | CASSQGVQQGDYGYTF
TRBJ1-2 | NA | TRBD1 | 14 | TRBV5-1 | TGCGCCAGCAGCACAGGAGGGGGCAACTATGGCTACACCTTC | CASSTGGGNYGYTF
TRBJ2-5 | NA | TRBD1 | 16 | TRBV4-2 | TGTGCCAGCAGCCGGACTGGGACAGGGGGCCTGGAGACCCAGTACTTC | CASSRTGTGGLETQYF
TRBJ2-2 | NA | TRBD2 | 14 | TRBV7-2 | TGTGCCAGCAGGCTGACTAGCGGAACCGGGGAGCTGTTTTTT | CASRLTSGTGELFF
TRBJ1-2 | NA | TRBD1 | 16 | TRBV5-1 | TGCGCCAGCAGCGCCCCGGACAGGCCACGATACTATGGCTACACCTTC | CASSAPDRPRYYGYTF
TRBJ1-5 | NA | NA | 14 | TRBV10-1 | TGCGCCAGCAGTAGGCAGGACTACAATCAGCCCCAGCATTTT | CASSRQDYNQPQHF
TRBJ2-7 | NA | TRBD1 | 14 | TRBV6-5 | TGTGCCAGCAGCACAGGGGACACCTCCTACGAGCAGTACTTC | CASSTGDTSYEQYF
TRBJ2-1 | NA | TRBD2 | 16 | TRBV14 | TGTGCCAGCAGCCAACATTTAGCGGGAGGGTCCAATGAGCAGTTCTTC | CASSQHLAGGSNEQFF
TRBJ2-7 | NA | NA | 14 | TRBV5-1 | TGCGCCAGCAGCTTAACCCCGTGGGGAGGCGAGCAGTACTTC | CASSLTPWGGEQYF
TRBJ1-6 | NA | NA | 14 | TRBV6-1 | TGTGCCAGCAGGTATAACAATTACGATTCACCCCTCCACTTT | CASRYNNYDSPLHF
TRBJ1-2 | NA | NA | 14 | TRBV15 | TGTGCCACCAGCGGCGACAGGTATAACTATGGCTACACCTTC | CATSGDRYNYGYTF
TRBJ2-7 | NA | NA | 14 | TRBV10-3 | TGTGCCATCGCCAGGCAGATAAGCTCCTACGAGCAGTACTTC | CAIARQISSYEQYF
TRBJ1-5 | NA | NA | 13 | TRBV7-2 | TGTGCCAGCAGCTTAGGGGGGGACGGGCCCCAGCATTTT | CASSLGGDGPQHF
TRBJ2-7 | few | TRBD2 | 14 | TRBV11-2 | TGTGCCAGCAGCTTACCGGGAGGATTGTACGAGCAGTACTTC | CASSLPGGLYEQYF
TRBJ2-3 | NA | TRBD2 | 14 | TRBV28 | TGTGCCAGCAGTCTCATAGCGGGATTAGATACGCAGTATTTT | CASSLIAGLDTQYF
TRBJ1-3 | NA | NA | 16 | TRBV4-1 | TGCGCCAGCAGCCTTCAACAGGGTATGAGAGGAAACACCATATATTTT | CASSLQQGMRGNTIYF
TRBJ2-3 | NA | NA | 18 | TRBV27 | TGTGCCAGCAGGGATCGGATGGGTAGCGAACTCAGTACAGATACGCAGTATTTT | CASRDRMGSELSTDTQYF
TRBJ2-7 | NA | NA | 14 | TRBV6-1 | TGTGCCAGCAGCGTAGAACCGGGGGATTACGAGCAGTACTTC | CASSVEPGDYEQYF
TRBJ1-1 | NA | TRBD1 | 14 | TRBV9 | TGTGCCAGCAGCGTAGCGACAGGGGGCCCAGAAGCTTTCTTT | CASSVATGGPEAFF
TRBJ2-1 | NA | NA | 15 | TRBV6-1 | TGTGCCAGCAGTGGAGTCCGGAGGGGGGGGAATGAGCAGTTCTTC | CASSGVRRGGNEQFF
TRBJ2-7 | NA | NA | 14 | TRBV27 | TGTGCCAGCAGACTGGACTCGGCGGGGCGCGAGCAGTACTTC | CASRLDSAGREQYF
TRBJ2-2 | NA | NA | 16 | TRBV27 | TGTGCCAGCACCCTTGCGGCTAGCGAGAACACCGGGGAGCTGTTTTTT | CASTLAASENTGELFF
TRBJ1-5 | NA | NA | 15 | TRBV2 | TGTGCCAGCAGTGAAGCCAGGGCTCGCAATCAGCCCCAGCATTTT | CASSEARARNQPQHF
TRBJ2-3 | NA | TRBD1 | 13 | TRBV2 | TGTGCCGAAGACAGGGGGCAAGGAGATACGCAGTATTTT | CAEDRGQGDTQYF
TRBJ2-7 | NA | NA | 12 | TRBV6-1 | TGTGCCAACAGTAAAACGGCCTACGAGCAGTACTTC | CANSKTAYEQYF
TRBJ2-1 | NA | TRBD2 | 19 | TRBV27 | TGTGCCAGCAGTTTAATGCCCAGGGGACTAGCGGGAGTGAAACATGAGCAGTTCTTC | CASSLMPRGLAGVKHEQFF
TRBJ1-3 | NA | NA | 17 | TRBV2 | TGTGCCAGCAGGGGCAGGACAGATCCTTTCTCTGGAAACACCATATATTTT | CASRGRTDPFSGNTIYF
TRBJ1-1 | NA | NA | 13 | TRBV14 | TGTGCCAGCAGCTTTACAGAGAACACTGAAGCTTTCTTT | CASSFTENTEAFF
TRBJ2-1 | NA | NA | 15 | TRBV4-3 | TGCGCCAGCAGCTACGACAGGACCGTTTACAATGAGCAGTTCTTC | CASSYDRTVYNEQFF
TRBJ2-3 | few | NA | 14 | TRBV6-1 | TGTGCCAGCAGTGACAGGGGACCCACAGATACGCAGTATTTT | CASSDRGPTDTQYF
TRBJ2-5 | NA | NA | 13 | TRBV5-1 | TGCGCCAGCAGCTTGACGGGGGAAGAGACCCAGTACTTC | CASSLTGEETQYF
TRBJ2-3 | NA | NA | 14 | TRBV4-1 | TGCGCCAGCAGCCAAGATTCAGGGGAGGATACGCAGTATTTT | CASSQDSGEDTQYF
TRBJ1-1 | NA | NA | 15 | TRBV13 | TGTGCCAGCAGCTTAGCCCGCCTAGAGGACACTGAAGCTTTCTTT | CASSLARLEDTEAFF
TRBJ1-5 | NA | NA | 14 | TRBV14 | TGTGCCAGCAGCCAAGGTAGCGGGGATAAGCCCCAGCATTTT | CASSQGSGDKPQHF
TRBJ1-1 | NA | NA | 11 | TRBV7-9 | TGTGCCAGCACGAAGGGGTCTGAAGCTTTCTTT | CASTKGSEAFF
TRBJ2-7 | NA | NA | 13 | TRBV11-2 | TGTGCCAGCAGCTTAGGAGAGAGCTACGAGCAGTACTTC | CASSLGESYEQYF
TRBJ2-7 | NA | TRBD2 | 13 | TRBV5-4 | TGTGCCAGCACCGGGACTAGCGGTATCGAGCAGTACTTC | CASTGTSGIEQYF
TRBJ2-3 | NA | NA | 12 | TRBV2 | TGTGCCAGCATAGGCGGGTTGGATACGCAGTATTTT | CASIGGLDTQYF
TRBJ2-6 | NA | NA | 16 | TRBV15 | TGTGCCACCAGCAGCCGAACAGGCTCTGGGGCCAACGTCCTGACTTTC | CATSSRTGSGANVLTF
TRBJ2-1 | NA | TRBD1 | 14 | TRBV28 | TGTGCCAGCACTTCCGGGACAGGGCACAATGAGCAGTTCTTC | CASTSGTGHNEQFF
TRBJ1-4 | NA | NA | 15 | TRBV4-1 | TGCGCCAGCAGCCAAGGGTCTGGGGGCGGAGAAAAACTGTTTTTT | CASSQGSGGGEKLFF
TRBJ1-1 | few | NA | 11 | TRBV5-1 | TGCGCCAGCAGCTTAAGAAATGAGGCTTTCTTT | CASSLRNEAFF
TRBJ2-7 | NA | TRBD2 | 14 | TRBV5-1 | TGCGCCAGAAGGCGAAGCGGGATTGACTACGAGCAGTACTTC | CARRRSGIDYEQYF
TRBJ2-1 | NA | TRBD2 | 14 | TRBV2 | TGTGCCAGCAGTGAACTAGCGGAGAACAATGAGCAGTTCTTC | CASSELAENNEQFF
TRBJ1-1 | NA | NA | 17 | TRBV13 | TGTGCCAGCAGCTTCTCGCGGGGGCGAGTTACGGCCCCTGAAGCTTTCTTT | CASSFSRGRVTAPEAFF
TRBJ1-1 | NA | TRBD1 | 14 | TRBV28 | TGTGCCAGCAGGGACAGGCGGAGGGGAGAATCGGCTTTCTTT | CASRDRRRGESAFF
TRBJ2-5 | NA | NA | 16 | TRBV7-6 | TGTGCCAGCAGCCCGACCGTTGGAGCGGCCAAAGAGACCCAGTACTTC | CASSPTVGAAKETQYF
TRBJ1-5 | NA | NA | 13 | TRBV27 | TGTGCCAGCAGTTTATGGGCCGATCAGCCCCAGCATTTT | CASSLWADQPQHF
TRBJ2-7 | NA | TRBD2 | 16 | TRBV5-4 | TGTGCCAGCAGCTTGTTAGCGTGGGGGGGGACCTACGAGCAGTACTTC | CASSLLAWGGTYEQYF
TRBJ2-7 | NA | TRBD2 | 15 | TRBV15 | TGTGCCACCAGCAGCCCGCCTAGCGGCGTCTACGAGCAGTACTTC | CATSSPPSGVYEQYF
TRBJ1-2 | NA | NA | 11 | TRBV19 | TGTGCCAGTTGGGGCAGTTTAGGCTACACCTTC | CASWGSLGYTF
TRBJ1-2 | NA | NA | 13 | TRBV10-3 | TGTGCCATCAGTGTTTGGCCCCAGTATGGCTACACCTTC | CAISVWPQYGYTF
TRBJ2-1 | NA | TRBD2 | 16 | TRBV11-2 | TGTGCCAGCAGGGGCGGAGCGGGGGGGTTCGACAATGAGCAGTTCTTC | CASRGGAGGFDNEQFF